Listed below are T cell receptor beta chains from one sample, sequenced in a study of control samples from healthy donors and cancer patients. Profiling relied on immunoSEQ multiplex PCR, and the TCRdb table lists in-frame clones only, not all of them. Among 90,000 to 130,000 clones, roughly 88% were seen once, and the ten largest hold around 3.5%. The sample consisted of PBMCs. The origin of the receptors is a woman aged 55-70 years with lung cancer. CDR3s include the opening cysteine and the closing phenylalanine or tryptophan. Fields, in order: D gene, J gene, V gene, clone size, CDR3 DNA, CDR3 protein. A D gene is named only where the DNA matches it firmly. Expanded clones are given a class, and other clones once, few, many or no size at all.

>-|TRBJ2-3|TRBV11-3|once
TGTGCCAGCAGCTCCGCCAACACAGATACGCAGTATTTT
CASSSANTDTQYF
>TRBD1|TRBJ2-5|TRBV5-1|-
TGCGCCAGCAGCTTGGTTACAGGGGGCACCCAAGAGACCCAGTACTTC
CASSLVTGGTQETQYF
>-|TRBJ1-2|TRBV5-1|-
TGCGCCAGCACCCCGAGTTCAGGGGCAGGGATCGGCTATGGCTACACCTTC
CASTPSSGAGIGYGYTF
>-|TRBJ1-1|TRBV3-1/TRBV3-2|-
TGTGCCAGCAGCCAAGTTGGGGTTGACACTGAAGCTTTCTTT
CASSQVGVDTEAFF
>-|TRBJ2-3|TRBV18|-
TGTGCCAGCTCACCACAAAGGGAAAGCACAGATACGCAGTATTTT
CASSPQRESTDTQYF
>-|TRBJ1-1|TRBV19|-
TGTGCCAGTAGTCTGCGCCCGGGGCTTAATACTGTGGCTTTCTTT
CASSLRPGLNTVAFF
>-|TRBJ1-2|TRBV19|-
TGTGCCAGTAGTGCCAGCCCGGTGAGTGGCTACACCTTC
CASSASPVSGYTF
>-|TRBJ2-4|TRBV7-3|-
TGTGCCAGCAGCTTGTCCGGAGGAAACATTCAGTACTTC
CASSLSGGNIQYF
>-|TRBJ1-4|TRBV19|-
TGTGCCAGTAGCCTATCACGTATTGATGAAAAACTGTTTTTT
CASSLSRIDEKLFF
>TRBD2|TRBJ2-2|TRBV6-4|-
TGTGCCAGCCGGGCGGGGGCGAACACCGGGGAGCTGTTTTTT
CASRAGANTGELFF
>TRBD1|TRBJ1-2|TRBV10-3|-
TGTGCCATCAGTCAAACCGGACAGGGAGAGGGATATGGCTACACCTTC
CAISQTGQGEGYGYTF
>-|TRBJ1-5|TRBV25-1|-
TGTGCCAGCAGTGAATCATCTTTTAGGGGCCTAATGCCCCAGCATTTT
CASSESSFRGLMPQHF
>-|TRBJ1-6|TRBV5-4|-
TGTGCCAGCAGCTTGGACAGGGATCCACCCCTCCACTTT
CASSLDRDPPLHF
>-|TRBJ1-4|TRBV3-1/TRBV3-2|once
TGTGCCAGCAGCCAAGGTATAACCGGAACATCTAATGAAAAACTGTTTTTT
CASSQGITGTSNEKLFF
>TRBD2|TRBJ2-5|TRBV6-6|-
TGTGCCAGCATGACTAGCGATGAGACCCAGTACTTC
CASMTSDETQYF
>-|TRBJ1-2|TRBV6-6|once
TGTGCCAGCGTCACCGGGACAAACTATGGCTACACCTTC
CASVTGTNYGYTF
>-|TRBJ2-5|TRBV2|-
TGTGCCAGCAGAGACCGGGACACTCGAGAGACCCAGTACTTC
CASRDRDTRETQYF
>-|TRBJ1-1|TRBV4-1|-
TGCGCCAGCAGCCCAGTGTTCGGGGGAGCCACTGAAGCTTTCTTT
CASSPVFGGATEAFF
>-|TRBJ2-2|TRBV13|few
TGTGCCAGCAGCTTAGACCGTTTAAACACCGGGGAGCTGTTTTTT
CASSLDRLNTGELFF
>TRBD2|TRBJ2-3|TRBV14|-
TGTGCCAGCAGCGGGAGACTCAACTGGGGGACTAGTCCGCATTTT
CASSGRLNWGTSPHF
>TRBD1|TRBJ2-2|TRBV2|-
TGTGCCAGCAGTGTTAGGGGGCTGTACGAGGCCGGGGAGCTGTTTTTT
CASSVRGLYEAGELFF
>-|TRBJ2-2|TRBV7-2|-
TGTGCCAGCAGCCCGGGGCAGTGGAACACCGGGGAGCTGTTTTTT
CASSPGQWNTGELFF
>TRBD1|TRBJ1-1|TRBV7-3|-
TGTGCCAGCAGCTTACAGGGGGACACTGAAGCTTTCTTT
CASSLQGDTEAFF
>-|TRBJ2-5|TRBV12-3/TRBV12-4|-
TGTGCCAGCAGCACTTTTGAGACCCAGTACTTC
CASSTFETQYF
>TRBD2|TRBJ2-4|TRBV29-1|-
TGCAGCGTCCAAGGGAGGGCAGCCAAAAACATTCAGTACTTC
CSVQGRAAKNIQYF
>TRBD1|TRBJ2-1|TRBV15|-
TGTGCCACCAGTGTCGACAGGGGGCCTTTTAATGAGCAGTTCTTC
CATSVDRGPFNEQFF
>TRBD1|TRBJ1-1|TRBV30|-
TGTGCCTGGAGTGGACAGGGGGGAACTGAAGCTTTCTTT
CAWSGQGGTEAFF
>-|TRBJ1-5|TRBV2|-
TGTGCCAGCAGTGAGGTGGCAGGGTATCAGCCCCAGCATTTT
CASSEVAGYQPQHF
>-|TRBJ1-3|TRBV18|-
TGTGCCAGCTCCCAAAACCAGATTCAGGGTTCTGGAAACACCATATATTTT
CASSQNQIQGSGNTIYF
>-|TRBJ2-2|TRBV7-3|-
TGTGCCAGCAGTCCACACAGAGACACCGGGGAGCTGTTTTTT
CASSPHRDTGELFF
>-|TRBJ2-1|TRBV5-4|-
TGTGCCAGCAGCCCGGACAGCAGGTTTAATGAGCAGTTCTTC
CASSPDSRFNEQFF
>-|TRBJ2-2|TRBV5-4|-
TGTGCCAGCAGCTCAATACTCGCCGGGGAGCTGTTTTTT
CASSSILAGELFF
>TRBD1|TRBJ1-2|TRBV19|-
TGTGCCAGTAGTCTAAAACAGGGGGCCTATGGCTACACCTTC
CASSLKQGAYGYTF
>TRBD1|TRBJ1-3|TRBV9|-
TGTGCCAGCAGCCTAACGACAGGGGGCTCTGGAAACACCATATATTTT
CASSLTTGGSGNTIYF
>-|TRBJ1-1|TRBV7-9|-
TGTGCCAGCAGCTCTCCGGGGCAGCTCTACATGAACACTGAAGCTTTCTTT
CASSSPGQLYMNTEAFF
>TRBD2|TRBJ2-1|TRBV24-1|-
TGTGCCACCAGCCAACTAGCGGGAAGTCAGTTCTTC
CATSQLAGSQFF
>-|TRBJ2-6|TRBV5-1|-
TGCGCCAGCAGCTTGGTTACAGTTTCCGACTCTGGGGCCAACGTCCTGACTTTC
CASSLVTVSDSGANVLTF
>-|TRBJ2-5|TRBV5-1|-
TGCGCCAGCTGCCGGTCAGGGAGTGGGCAAGAGACCCAGTACTTC
CASCRSGSGQETQYF
>-|TRBJ2-6|TRBV25-1|-
TGTGCCAGCAGTGTTGGGACGGCCTCTGGGGCCAACGTCCTGACTTTC
CASSVGTASGANVLTF
>-|TRBJ1-5|TRBV12-5|-
TGTGCTAGTGGTTTTGGAGGGGATCAGCCCCAGCATTTT
CASGFGGDQPQHF
>-|TRBJ1-1|TRBV5-1|-
TGCGCCAGCAGCTTGGTAGGGGACTCGAACACTGAAGCTTTCTTT
CASSLVGDSNTEAFF
>TRBD1|TRBJ1-4|TRBV5-4|-
TGTGCCAGCAGCCCGGACAGGGTGGATGAAAAACTGTTTTTT
CASSPDRVDEKLFF
>-|TRBJ1-2|TRBV7-2|-
TGTGCCAGCAGCTTAGAGGGGGTGGACTATGGCTACACCTTC
CASSLEGVDYGYTF
>-|TRBJ1-4|TRBV23-1|once
TGCGCCAGCAGTCGACAAAATTCACCGAATGAAAAACTGTTTTTT
CASSRQNSPNEKLFF
>TRBD1|TRBJ1-2|TRBV18|-
TGTGCCAGCTCACCACCGGACAGGCCGGCCTATGGCTACACCTTC
CASSPPDRPAYGYTF
>-|TRBJ2-7|TRBV3-1/TRBV3-2|-
TGTGCCAGCAGCCGCACGGGGCAGGGAATGGGCGAGCAGTACTTC
CASSRTGQGMGEQYF
>TRBD1|TRBJ2-2|TRBV5-4|-
TGTGCCAGCAGTACACAGGGGGTCGGCGGGGAGCTGTTTTTT
CASSTQGVGGELFF
>TRBD2|TRBJ2-3|TRBV27|once
TGTGCCAGCAGTTTCATAAGCGGGAGAGGACCAGATACGCAGTATTTT
CASSFISGRGPDTQYF
>-|TRBJ2-7|TRBV20-1|-
TGCAGTGCTCTCCGGGACTACGAGCAGTACTTC
CSALRDYEQYF
>-|TRBJ2-7|TRBV19|-
TGTGCCAGTAGCAACAAAGACAGTTCCGACTCCTACGAGCAGTACTTC
CASSNKDSSDSYEQYF
>-|TRBJ1-6|TRBV3-1/TRBV3-2|-
TGTGCCAGCAGCCAAGAAAATTCACCCCTCCACTTT
CASSQENSPLHF
>-|TRBJ2-2|TRBV5-1|-
TGCGCCAGCAGCTGGGGACTCATGAACACCGGGGAGCTGTTTTTT
CASSWGLMNTGELFF
>-|TRBJ1-5|TRBV6-5|once
TGTGCCAGCAGTCCAGGAGGAAATCAGCCCCAGCATTTT
CASSPGGNQPQHF
>TRBD2|TRBJ2-1|TRBV28|-
TGTGCCAGCAGTTGGACTAGCGTAAATGAGCAGTTCTTC
CASSWTSVNEQFF
>-|TRBJ2-5|TRBV4-1|-
TGCGCCAGCAGCCAAGAGACCGGGACAACCCAAGAGACCCAGTACTTC
CASSQETGTTQETQYF
>TRBD1|TRBJ1-2|TRBV4-3|few
TGCGCCAGCAGCCAAGCGGACAGGGTTAATGGCTACACCTTC
CASSQADRVNGYTF
>-|TRBJ2-2|TRBV12-3/TRBV12-4|-
TGTGCCAGCGCCCGGAACACCGGGGAGCTGTTTTTT
CASARNTGELFF
>-|TRBJ1-2|TRBV6-5|-
TGTGCCAGCAGCCACGAGGGGGTTGAGGGGTATGGCTACACCTTC
CASSHEGVEGYGYTF
>-|TRBJ1-1|TRBV5-1|-
TGCGCCAGCATGGAAAGGTATGACACTGAAGCTTTCTTT
CASMERYDTEAFF